Each of the 13 T cell receptor beta chains below was sequenced from the same sample in a study of T cells in Graves' hyperthyroidism and ophthalmopathy. Amplification of TCR beta CDR3 regions was performed using RNA transcripts as template. Initially, a first-round RT-PCR of the TCR CDR3 employed the HTBI primer set. One entry per CDR3 protein results from TCRdb running MiXCR on the multiplex PCR reads. The sample shows about 740,000 distinct CDR3 sequences, 14% of them seen only once. The sample consisted of blood. These receptors originate from a woman between 18 and 29 years old with Graves' hyperthyroidism.

This clonotype was recorded at least ten times. The V and J genes are TRBV30 and TRBJ2-1; TRBD2 agrees at 8 bases. The germline V gene encodes CDR1 GTSNPN and CDR2 SVGIG (reference sequence). This CDR3 region has 13 residues. Germline trimming cut 5 bases from V and 4 bases from J; bases unmatched to any gene: 4. CDR3 amino acids: CAWAGLVYNEQFF. CDR3 nucleotides: TGTGCCTGGGCGGGACTAGTTTACAATGAGCAGTTCTTC.

This clonotype was seen ten or more times. This chain connects TRBV5-5 to TRBJ2-3; 12 positions match TRBD1. CDR3 length: 17 residues. V was clipped by 5 bases and J by 8 bases; unmatched bases: 15. Germline CDR1 and CDR2: SGHKS and YYEKEE (reference sequence). CDR3 nucleotide sequence: TGTGCCAGCAGATTAACCCCGGGACAGGGGGCGATCGGTACGCAGTATTTT. Amino acids: CASRLTPGQGAIGTQYF. Full variable domain (missing parts from reference TRBV5-5 and TRBJ2-3): DAGVTQSPTHLIKTRGQQVTLRCSPISGHKSVSWYQQVLGQGPQFIFQYYEKEERGRGNFPDRFSARQFPNYSSELNVNALLLGDSALYLCASRLTPGQGAIGTQYFGPGTRLTVL.

This clonotype has just a few counts. The chain links TRBV29-1 to TRBJ2-2; 9 nucleotides agree with TRBD1. Germline V gives CDR1 SQVTM, CDR2 ANQGSEA. J gave up 3 bases and V 8 bases, and 10 bases lay outside the gene matches. CDR3 length: 15 residues. CDR3 in DNA: TGCAGCCCGCGAACCGGGACAGGGCACACCGGGGAGCTGTTTTTT. Its protein product is CSPRTGTGHTGELFF.

This clonotype was seen just once. A much larger clonotype is one base distant, so this may be a read error. V gene TRBV12-3 or TRBV12-4 combines with J gene TRBJ2-1; the D is unclear. This CDR3 contains 13 residues. CDR3 protein: CASSPSSSNGQFF. The CDR3 DNA reads as TGTGCCAGCAGTCCCTCTAGTAGCAATGGGCAGTTCTTC.

The chain couples TRBV30 to TRBJ2-3; D uncertain. CDR3 length: 12 residues. Trimming cost V 3 bases and J 5 bases, with 9 bases left between them. Germline CDR1 GTSNPN, CDR2 SVGIG (reference sequence). CDR3 nucleotide sequence: TGTGCCTGGAGCCCCGCTAGAGATACGCAGTATTTT. It is translated as CAWSPARDTQYF.

This clonotype came up a few times. The V gene is TRBV9, the J gene TRBJ2-7, with D possibly matching TRBD2 (5 bases). The CDR3 length is 14 residues. The germline gives CDR1 SGDLS, CDR2 YYNGEE. Trimming stripped 1 base from V and 6 bases from J, with 14 bases between. The CDR3 bases are TGTGCCAGCAGCGTACACTCGGGCGGGTCCGAGCAGTACTTC. The encoded protein is CASSVHSGGSEQYF.

Ten or more counts support this clonotype. J is TRBJ2-3 and V is TRBV2, with 14 bases fitting TRBD2. CDR1 is SNHLY and CDR2 is FYNNEI in the germline V gene. Trimming took 4 bases from V and 7 from J; bases not matched to a gene: 10. The CDR3 consists of 17 residues. The CDR3 here is CASSGGLAGANLNTQYF. CDR3 in DNA: TGTGCCAGCAGTGGGGGACTAGCGGGAGCCAATTTAAATACGCAGTATTTT. Variable domain in full (rest from reference TRBV2 and TRBJ2-3): EPEVTQTPSHQVTQMGQEVILRCVPISNHLYFYWYRQILGQKVEFLVSFYNNEISEKSEIFDDQFSVERPDGSNFTLKIRSTKLEDSAMYFCASSGGLAGANLNTQYFGPGTRLTVL.

Many counts were recorded for this clonotype. The gene calls are TRBV12-3 or TRBV12-4 and TRBJ2-7; unclear D gene. The CDR3 has 14 amino acids. With 7 bases removed from V and 5 bases from J, the gap between germline ends came to 18 bases. For the CDR3, the DNA is TGTGCCAGCAAGGTGGAAGCTTGGGATCACGAGCAGTACTTC. It encodes CASKVEAWDHEQYF.

CDR3 sequence: CASSPDISSNQPQHF. The CDR3 DNA sequence: TGTGCCAGCTCTCCCGACATCTCTAGCAATCAGCCCCAGCATTTT. V and J are TRBV18 and TRBJ1-5; D unresolved. V was trimmed by 6 bases and J by 0 bases, leaving 12 bases between them. The germline V gene encodes CDR1 KGHSH and CDR2 LQKENI. The CDR3 is 15 amino acids.

This clonotype was counted between two and nine times. The genes are TRBV30 and TRBJ1-4; D is uncertain. The CDR3 runs 12 residues. CDR1 and CDR2 (germline): GTSNPN, SVGIG (reference sequence). Trimming left V 3 bases short and J 4 bases short, with 6 bases between. CDR3 region: CAWRHLNEKLFF. As DNA, the CDR3 is TGTGCCTGGAGGCATCTTAATGAAAAACTGTTTTTT.

V gene TRBV7-2 combines with J gene TRBJ2-1; D perhaps matches TRBD2 (6 bases). The V end lost 5 bases, the J end lost 8 bases, and 22 bases lay between the germline ends. Germline loops: CDR1 SGHTA, CDR2 FQGNSA. The CDR3 is 16 residues long. CDR3 bases: TGTGCCAGCAGCGATTCACAGAGACGGGAGATCTATGAGCAGTTCTTC. Protein sequence: CASSDSQRREIYEQFF.

The chain combines TRBV30 with TRBJ2-7; a weak D match, TRBD2 (6 bases). V gave up 1 base and J gave up 6 bases, with 13 bases separating them. Per germline, CDR1 GTSNPN and CDR2 SVGIG (reference sequence). There are 13 residues in the CDR3. The CDR3 DNA reads as TGTGCCTGGAGTGAGACTAGTGGCGCCGAGCAGTACTTC. Protein: CAWSETSGAEQYF.

This clonotype was seen only a few times. The chain uses TRBV7-9 and TRBJ2-1; 9 nucleotides line up with TRBD1. The J segment lost 0 bases and the V segment lost 5 bases, leaving 8 bases of the junction unmatched. This CDR3 has 17 residues. Per the germline V gene, CDR1 is SEHNR and CDR2 is FQNEAQ (reference sequence). The CDR3, as DNA: TGTGCCAGCAGCCCCCGGTGGGACAGGGTCTCCTACAATGAGCAGTTCTTC. It specifies CASSPRWDRVSYNEQFF.